The 26 T cell receptor beta chains listed next were all sequenced from one sample in a study of cytotoxic CD8 clonotypes in ibrutinib-treated CLL. Libraries were prepared by immunoSEQ multiplex PCR; TCRdb keeps only in-frame clonotypes and omits some of them. Among over 95,000 clones listed, approximately 58% were seen once. Sequencing used PBMCs, obtained after 24 months of ibrutinib treatment. All receptors derive from a human donor with chronic lymphocytic leukemia.

The chain combines TRBV13 with TRBJ2-5; the match to TRBD2 covers 11 bases. Germline V gene sequence: CDR1 PRHDT, CDR2 FYEKMQ (reference sequence). V trimming: 2 bases; J trimming: 9 bases; junction bases outside the gene matches: 11. This CDR3 is built from 16 residues. The CDR3 protein is CASSLSVAGGHGAQYF. The CDR3 region has the DNA TGTGCCAGCAGCTTATCTGTAGCGGGGGGGCACGGGGCCCAGTACTTC.

The chain joins TRBV6-6 to TRBJ2-7, with D uncertain. Trimming removed 6 bases at V and 3 bases at J, with 9 bases between. Germline assignment: CDR1 MNHNY and CDR2 SVGAGI (reference sequence). The CDR3 runs 12 residues. CDR3 bases: TGTGCCAGCAGCCAAGACTTCTACGAGCAGTACTTC. This gives the protein CASSQDFYEQYF.

V gene TRBV27 combines with J gene TRBJ2-3; TRBD2 aligns across 9 bases. V lost 3 bases to trimming and J lost 3 bases; unmatched junction nucleotides: 10. The CDR3 loop spans 17 amino acids. CDR1 is MNHEY, CDR2 SMNVEV, per germline (reference sequence). The CDR3 coding sequence is TGTGCCAGCAGTTTTAAAGCGGGGGGCTCTTTAACAGATACGCAGTATTTT. Translating it yields CASSFKAGGSLTDTQYF.

J is TRBJ2-3 and V is TRBV11-2; D is undetermined. The ends were cut back, 4 bases at V and 6 bases at J, with 11 bases in the middle. The CDR3 extends over 13 amino acids. CDR1 is SGHAT and CDR2 is FQNNGV in the germline V gene. CDR3 sequence reads: CASSSDFPDTQYF. CDR3 in DNA: TGTGCCAGCAGCTCCGACTTTCCTGATACGCAGTATTTT.

The chain is built from TRBV28 and TRBJ2-1, with 9 nucleotides matching TRBD1. Germline lookup yields CDR1 MDHEN and CDR2 SYDVKM. The CDR3 consists of 19 residues. Trimming cost V 3 bases and J 0 bases; bases outside gene matches: 12. This chain's CDR3 is CASSFIWGQGFSSYNEQFF. CDR3 DNA: TGTGCCAGCAGTTTCATATGGGGACAGGGCTTTAGCTCCTACAATGAGCAGTTCTTC.

The sample holds a few counts of this clone. The chain carries TRBV27 and TRBJ1-1; no definite D call. V dropped 6 bases and J dropped 5 bases, with 13 bases sitting between them. Germline CDR1 MNHEY, CDR2 SMNVEV (reference sequence). The CDR3 length is 13 residues. The CDR3 nucleotides read TGTGCCAGCAGATCGACCGCCTCGACTGAAGCTTTCTTT. Protein product: CASRSTASTEAFF.

This clone was found once. The rearrangement joins TRBV14 to TRBJ2-3; 7 bases line up with TRBD2. Trimming at V came to 1 base and at J to 6 bases, leaving 4 bases not matched to a gene. The CDR3 extends over 14 amino acids. CDR1 SGHDN and CDR2 FVKESK come from the germline V gene. In nucleotides, the CDR3 is TGTGCCAGCAGCCAAGTTGGGAGGGCGGATACGCAGTATTTT. Its translation is CASSQVGRADTQYF.

The V call is TRBV7-6, the J call TRBJ2-1, with no clear D. The ends were cut back, 0 bases at V and 5 bases at J, with 2 bases in the middle. Looked up from germline, CDR1 is SGHVS and CDR2 is FNYEAQ. The CDR3 spans 12 residues. The CDR3 sequence: CASSLADNEQFF. The CDR3 nucleotides read TGTGCCAGCAGCTTAGCGGACAATGAGCAGTTCTTC.

V gene TRBV9 combines with J gene TRBJ2-2; 11 bases agree with TRBD2. Trimming cost V 4 bases and J 6 bases; bases outside gene matches: 8. In germline, CDR1 is SGDLS, CDR2 YYNGEE. CDR3 length: 16 residues. The CDR3 protein is CASSRQTSGVSGELFF. CDR3 sequence (DNA): TGTGCCAGCAGCCGACAGACTAGCGGGGTTTCCGGGGAGCTGTTTTTT.

This clone was counted between two and nine times. The genes are TRBV11-1 and TRBJ2-7; weak D call: TRBD1 (5 bases). This CDR3 is built from 11 residues. Deletions cut 3 bases from V and 12 bases from J, with 12 bases between. The germline V gene has CDR1 SGHAT and CDR2 FQDESV (reference sequence). CDR3 bases: TGTGCCAGCAGCTTCGCAGGGTTGAGGTACTTC. It translates to CASSFAGLRYF.

A few counts support this clone. This chain links TRBV14 with TRBJ2-2; D remains ambiguous. The germline gives CDR1 SGHDN, CDR2 FVKESK. The CDR3 contains 14 residues. Trimming pared 5 bases from V and 9 bases from J, leaving 16 bases between. CDR3 sequence: CASSYSATGRELFF. The CDR3 coding sequence is TGTGCCAGCAGCTATTCGGCCACCGGACGGGAGCTGTTTTTT.

This clone was picked up a small number of times. The CDR3 protein is CASRLAGGRVEQFF. The CDR3, as DNA: TGTGCCAGCAGGCTAGCGGGGGGGCGTGTTGAGCAGTTCTTC. The rearrangement joins TRBV6-1 to TRBJ2-1; 12 bases fit TRBD2. The CDR3 spans 14 residues. Germline lookup yields CDR1 MNHNS and CDR2 SASEGT. V was pared by 6 bases and J by 9 bases, with 6 bases of the junction left unmatched.

V gene TRBV5-4 combines with J gene TRBJ1-1, with D possibly matching TRBD1 (5 bases). CDR3 size: 14 residues. Germline CDR1 SGHNT, CDR2 YYREEE (reference sequence). Trimming cost V 6 bases and J 4 bases, with 16 bases left between them. For the CDR3, the DNA is TGTGCCAGCAAATCAGTCGCAGGGACCACTGAAGCTTTCTTT. Amino acids: CASKSVAGTTEAFF.

This chain links TRBV7-8 with TRBJ2-3; 8 positions agree with TRBD2. This CDR3 spans 15 amino acids. V trimming: 5 bases; J trimming: 0 bases; junction bases outside the gene matches: 4. The germline CDR1 and CDR2 sequences are SGHVS and FQNEAQ. The CDR3 here is CASSRGLASTDTQYF. The CDR3 DNA sequence: TGTGCCAGCAGCAGAGGACTAGCAAGCACAGATACGCAGTATTTT.

V is TRBV10-3 and J is TRBJ2-7; TRBD1 aligns across 10 bases. The CDR3 spans 15 residues. Germline CDR1 and CDR2: ENHRY and SYGVKD. J lost 3 bases, V lost 5 bases, and 7 bases had no gene match. For the CDR3, the DNA is TGTGCCATCAGTTCTGGACAGGGGGGCAACTACGAGCAGTACTTC. It is translated as CAISSGQGGNYEQYF.

The chain recombines TRBV4-1 with TRBJ2-3; 9 bases agree with TRBD2. The CDR3 loop spans 18 amino acids. Looked up from germline, CDR1 is MGHRA and CDR2 is YSYEKL. The junction had 14 bases not matched to a gene; V was cut back by 4 bases and J by 3 bases. As DNA, the CDR3 is TGCGCCAGCAGCCCAAGACGCGGGGGGGCTTTGATTACAGATACGCAGTATTTT. Protein product: CASSPRRGGALITDTQYF.

The rearrangement links TRBV13 to TRBJ2-3, with TRBD1 matching over 8 bases. The CDR3 runs to 13 residues. V lost 6 bases to trimming and J lost 3 bases; unmatched junction nucleotides: 2. Germline V gene data show CDR1 as PRHDT and CDR2 as FYEKMQ (reference sequence). CDR3 DNA sequence: TGTGCCAGCAGTAGACAGGGGACAGATACGCAGTATTTT. This codes for CASSRQGTDTQYF.

DNA of the CDR3: TGCAGCGTGCCACCGGGACAGGGGTACTACAATGAGCAGTTCTTC. Encoded protein: CSVPPGQGYYNEQFF. The chain has TRBV29-1 and TRBJ2-1; 10 bases agree with TRBD1. Germline CDR1 reads SQVTM; CDR2 reads ANQGSEA. The CDR3 totals 15 residues. V dropped 6 bases and J dropped 3; count of bases not matched to a gene: 8.

The rearrangement uses TRBV6-6 and TRBJ1-1, with 8 bases that match TRBD1. The CDR3 runs to 13 residues. V lost 8 bases and J lost 2; bases outside the gene matches: 4. Per germline, CDR1 MNHNY and CDR2 SVGAGI (reference sequence). For the CDR3, the DNA is TGTGCCAGCGCCAGGGGGCGAAACACTGAAGCTTTCTTT. Protein product: CASARGRNTEAFF.

The chain uses TRBV2 and TRBJ1-6; possible D gene TRBD1, 5 bases. The germline CDR1 and CDR2 sequences are SNHLY and FYNNEI. This CDR3 region has 14 residues. Trimming took 2 bases from V and 10 from J, leaving 12 bases between them. The CDR3 nucleotides read TGTGCCAGCAGTGAACAGGGATCGAGGTCACCCCTCCACTTT. Protein: CASSEQGSRSPLHF.

In this sample, this clone turned up a few times. The chain is built from TRBV6-1 and TRBJ1-5; D is uncertain. Deletions cut 0 bases from V and 6 bases from J, with 6 bases between. Germline V gene lookup returns CDR1 MNHNS and CDR2 SASEGT. This CDR3 contains 13 residues. The CDR3 loop is CASSEAEIQPQHF. In DNA form, the CDR3 reads TGTGCCAGCAGTGAAGCAGAGATTCAGCCCCAGCATTTT.

Judged by abundance, this clone is medium-sized. The V and J genes are TRBV10-3 and TRBJ2-1; D is perhaps TRBD1 (5 bases). Germline V gene data show CDR1 as ENHRY and CDR2 as SYGVKD. Between the trimmed V and J ends, which lost 0 bases and 5 bases, there was a span of 14 bases. CDR3 length: 16 amino acids. The CDR3 region has the DNA TGTGCCATCAGTGAGTCGTGGGGCGCGAAGGACAATGAGCAGTTCTTC. It codes for CAISESWGAKDNEQFF.

The chain has TRBV5-1 and TRBJ2-1; 7 bases line up with TRBD1. V dropped 0 bases and J dropped 5; count of bases not matched to a gene: 5. The V gene's germline CDR1 is SGHRS and CDR2 YFSETQ. This CDR3 is 15 amino acids long. CDR3 loop: CASSLATGANNEQFF. CDR3 coding DNA: TGCGCCAGCAGCTTGGCTACAGGGGCTAACAATGAGCAGTTCTTC.

V and J are TRBV2 and TRBJ2-6; 8 bases agree with TRBD1. The V gene end was trimmed by 2 bases and the J gene end by 1 base; junction bases not matched to a gene: 1. This CDR3 has 16 amino acids. Germline CDR1 reads SNHLY; CDR2 reads FYNNEI. CDR3 sequence: CASSEWDRSGANVLTF. CDR3 DNA sequence: TGTGCCAGCAGTGAATGGGACAGGTCTGGGGCCAACGTCCTGACTTTC.

This clone was detected once. The chain couples TRBV7-3 to TRBJ2-3; TRBD2 matches 8 bases. This CDR3 contains 14 residues. V lost 4 bases and J lost 2; bases outside the gene matches: 2. The germline CDR1 and CDR2 sequences are SGHTA and FQGTGA. The CDR3 here is CASSSGLVTDTQYF. CDR3 bases: TGTGCCAGCAGCTCGGGACTAGTCACAGATACGCAGTATTTT. Full variable domain (missing parts from reference TRBV7-3 and TRBJ2-3): GAGVSQTPSNKVTEKGKYVELRCDPISGHTALYWYRQSLGQGPEFLIYFQGTGAADDSGLPNDRFFAVRPEGSVSTLKIQRTERGDSAVYLCASSSGLVTDTQYFGPGTRLTVL.

The chain couples TRBV7-8 to TRBJ2-7; no reliable D call. Per the germline V gene, CDR1 is SGHVS and CDR2 is FQNEAQ. This CDR3 comprises 15 residues. V was pared by 1 base and J by 3 bases, with 13 bases between. Written as DNA, the CDR3 is TGTGCCAGCAGCTTAGAGCTTGAAGGCCTCTACGAGCAGTACTTC. The encoded protein is CASSLELEGLYEQYF. The full variable domain, rest sourced from reference TRBV7-8 and TRBJ2-7, is GAGVSQSPRYKVAKRGQDVALRCDPISGHVSLFWYQQALGQGPEFLTYFQNEAQLDKSGLPSDRFFAERPEGSVSTLKIQRTQQEDSAVYLCASSLELEGLYEQYFGPGTRLTVT.